By proportion, the clone carrying this T cell receptor (beta chain) is medium-sized. Its antigen is not known. These data belong to a study of vaccination and CD4 T cells after COVID-19. As to treatment: roughly 11-day PBMC culture with coronavirus spike peptide pools or control peptides (ViraFEST assay). In this cohort, PCR tests turned positive between March and December 2020, predating US Alpha, Beta and Delta variants. Germline V gene lookup returns CDR1 WSHSY and CDR2 SAAADI. The CDR3 has 15 amino acids. V trimming: 4 bases; J trimming: 5 bases; junction bases outside the gene matches: 5. Once obtained from cultured CD4+ T cells, the DNA was sequenced using the Oncomine TCR Beta short-read assay. TCRdb processed the PCR reads anew with MiXCR; each CDR3 protein has one entry. This sample has more than 15,000 distinct CDR3 sequences, with roughly 60% found just once.

Sequencing input: CD4+ T cells from blood, cultured in vitro. The sequence was collected from a human donor who had recovered from COVID-19. The V gene is TRBV10-2, the J gene TRBJ2-3, with 11 bases that match TRBD2. The DNA of the CDR3 is TGCGCCAGCAGTGGTAGCGGGGGGGTCATAGATACGCAGTATTTT. The encoded protein is CASSGSGGVIDTQYF.